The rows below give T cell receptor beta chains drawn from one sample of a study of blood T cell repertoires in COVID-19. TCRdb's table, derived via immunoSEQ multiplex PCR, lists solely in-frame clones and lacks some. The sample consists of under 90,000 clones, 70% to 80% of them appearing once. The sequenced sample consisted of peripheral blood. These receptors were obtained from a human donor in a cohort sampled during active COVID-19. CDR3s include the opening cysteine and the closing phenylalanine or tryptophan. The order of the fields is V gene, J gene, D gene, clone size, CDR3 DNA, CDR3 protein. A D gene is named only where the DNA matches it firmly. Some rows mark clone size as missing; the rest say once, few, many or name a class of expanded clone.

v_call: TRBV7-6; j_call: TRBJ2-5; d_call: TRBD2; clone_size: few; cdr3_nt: TGTGCCAGCAGCTCCTTCCAAGCGGGGGGGGAAGAGACCCAGTACTTC; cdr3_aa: CASSSFQAGGEETQYF
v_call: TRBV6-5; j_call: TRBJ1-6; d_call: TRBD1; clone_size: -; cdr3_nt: TGTGCCAGCAGACGCTACAGGGGCCCCCTCCACTTT; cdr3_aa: CASRRYRGPLHF
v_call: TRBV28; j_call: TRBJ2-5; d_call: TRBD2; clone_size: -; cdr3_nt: TGTGCCAGCAGGTTTAGCGGGGGGCAGGGCGGGACCCAGTACTTC; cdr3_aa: CASRFSGGQGGTQYF
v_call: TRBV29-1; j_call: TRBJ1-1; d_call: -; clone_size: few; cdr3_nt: TGCAGCGTGAGGGACGGGGGCACTGAAGCTTTCTTT; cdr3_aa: CSVRDGGTEAFF
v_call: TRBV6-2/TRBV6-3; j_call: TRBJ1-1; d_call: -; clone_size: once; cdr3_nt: TGTGCCAGCAGTTACCTCAGGGGCACTGAAGCTTTCTTT; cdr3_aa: CASSYLRGTEAFF
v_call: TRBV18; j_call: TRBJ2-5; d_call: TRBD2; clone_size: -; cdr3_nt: TGTGCCAGCTCCGGCCCGGGGGGGACCCAAGAGACCCAGTACTTC; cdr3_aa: CASSGPGGTQETQYF
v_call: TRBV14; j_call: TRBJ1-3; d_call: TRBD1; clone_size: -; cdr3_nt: TGTGCCAGCAGCCTCCGGACAGGGGGCTCCCTCTACTCTGGAAACACCATATATTTT; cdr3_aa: CASSLRTGGSLYSGNTIYF
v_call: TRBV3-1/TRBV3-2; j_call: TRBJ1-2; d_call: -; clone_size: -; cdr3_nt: TGTGCCAGCGCCATAAGGGGAAGTGGCTACACCTTC; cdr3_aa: CASAIRGSGYTF
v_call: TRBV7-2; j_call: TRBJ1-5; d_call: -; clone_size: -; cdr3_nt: TGTGCCAGCAGCTCATTTCAGGGGTATAGCAATCAGCCCCAGCATTTT; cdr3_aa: CASSSFQGYSNQPQHF
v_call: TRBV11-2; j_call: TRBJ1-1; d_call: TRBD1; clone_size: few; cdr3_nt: TGTGCCAGCAGTTCCTCGGGACAGAGGACGACTGAAGCTTTCTTT; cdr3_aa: CASSSSGQRTTEAFF
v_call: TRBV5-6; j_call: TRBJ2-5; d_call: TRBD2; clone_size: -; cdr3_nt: TGTGCCTACAGGAGGCGGGGGGCAAAAGAGACCCAGTACTTC; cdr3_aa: CAYRRRGAKETQYF
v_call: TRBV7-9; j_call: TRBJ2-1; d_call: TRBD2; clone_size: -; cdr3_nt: TGTGCCAGCAGCTTAACGGGCGGGGGGGCCTTTCTTAACTACAATGAGCAGTTCTTC; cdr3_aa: CASSLTGGGAFLNYNEQFF
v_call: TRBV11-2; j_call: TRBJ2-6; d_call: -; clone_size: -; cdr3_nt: TGTGCCAGCAGACTACAGGGATCTGGGGCCAACGTCCTGACTTTC; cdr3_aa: CASRLQGSGANVLTF
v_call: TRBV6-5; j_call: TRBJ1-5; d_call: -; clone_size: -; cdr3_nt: TGTGCCAGCAGTTACAGAGGCAATCAGCCCCAGCATTTT; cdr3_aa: CASSYRGNQPQHF
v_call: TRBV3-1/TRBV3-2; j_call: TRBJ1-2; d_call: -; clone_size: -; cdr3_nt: TGTGCCAGCAGCCACCTAACTTTCGGGGGTAATGGCTACACCTTC; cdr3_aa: CASSHLTFGGNGYTF
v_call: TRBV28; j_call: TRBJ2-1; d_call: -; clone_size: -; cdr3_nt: TGTGCCAGCAGCCCTCCGACAGGACTGAGCTCCTACAATGAGCAGTTCTTC; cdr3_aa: CASSPPTGLSSYNEQFF
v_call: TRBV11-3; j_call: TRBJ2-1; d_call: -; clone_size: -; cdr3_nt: TGTGCCAGCAGCCAAGATGGGTGGGGCCCCTCCTACAATGAGCAGTTCTTC; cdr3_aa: CASSQDGWGPSYNEQFF
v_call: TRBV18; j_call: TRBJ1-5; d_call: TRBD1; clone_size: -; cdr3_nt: TGTGCCAGCTCAAAGACAGGGGGCACTCAGCCCCAGCATTTT; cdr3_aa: CASSKTGGTQPQHF
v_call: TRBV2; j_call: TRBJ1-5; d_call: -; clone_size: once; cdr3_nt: TGTGCCAGCAGTGCGACAGGAAACAATCAGCCCCAGCATTTT; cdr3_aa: CASSATGNNQPQHF
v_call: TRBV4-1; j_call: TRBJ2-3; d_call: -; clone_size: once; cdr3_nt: TGCGCCAGCAGCCTCAAGATAAGTTCCGAGGGCACAGATACGCAGTATTTT; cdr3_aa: CASSLKISSEGTDTQYF
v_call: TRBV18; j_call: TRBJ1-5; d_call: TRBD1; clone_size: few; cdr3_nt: TGTGCCAGCTCACCAAGCAGGGGGCTAAGCAATCAGCCCCAGCATTTT; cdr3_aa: CASSPSRGLSNQPQHF
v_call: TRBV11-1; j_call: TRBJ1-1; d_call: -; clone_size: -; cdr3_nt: TGTGCCAGCAGCTCTGCTATGGTCGGGAACACTGAAGCTTTCTTT; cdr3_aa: CASSSAMVGNTEAFF
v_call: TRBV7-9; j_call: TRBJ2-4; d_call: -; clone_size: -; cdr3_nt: TGTGCCAGCAGCCTCCGGGGTGGGTTTGACATTCAGTACTTC; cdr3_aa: CASSLRGGFDIQYF
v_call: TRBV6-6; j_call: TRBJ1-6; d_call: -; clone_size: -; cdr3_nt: TGTGCCAGCACACGACAGGAGAATTCACCCCTCCACTTT; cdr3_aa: CASTRQENSPLHF
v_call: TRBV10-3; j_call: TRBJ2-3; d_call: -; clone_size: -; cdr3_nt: TGTGCCATCAGGGCACTAGGAGGTGCCACAGATACGCAGTATTTT; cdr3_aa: CAIRALGGATDTQYF
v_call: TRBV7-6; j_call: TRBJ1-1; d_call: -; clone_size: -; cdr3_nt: TGTGCCAGCAGCTTGTCGGTAGTGGGAGGGAACACTGAAGCTTTCTTT; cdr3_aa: CASSLSVVGGNTEAFF
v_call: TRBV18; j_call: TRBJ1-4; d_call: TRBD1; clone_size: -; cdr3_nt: TGTGCCAGCTCACCATTACAGGGGGCAGAGGAAAAACTGTTTTTT; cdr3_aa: CASSPLQGAEEKLFF
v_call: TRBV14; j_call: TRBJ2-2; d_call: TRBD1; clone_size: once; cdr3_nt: TGTGCCAGCAGCCAAGTGGGGTCGAGACAGGGGGCCGGGGAGCTGTTTTTT; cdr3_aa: CASSQVGSRQGAGELFF
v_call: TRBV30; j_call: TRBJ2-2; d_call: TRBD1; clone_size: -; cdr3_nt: TGTGCCTGGAGTGCGGGACAGGGGAACACCGGGGAGCTGTTTTTT; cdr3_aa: CAWSAGQGNTGELFF
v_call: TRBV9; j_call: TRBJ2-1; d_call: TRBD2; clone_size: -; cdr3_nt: TGTGCCAGCAGCGTAGTATCTTCTGGCAGCGGGAGGGCCCTCGTCAATGAGCAGTTCTTC; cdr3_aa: CASSVVSSGSGRALVNEQFF
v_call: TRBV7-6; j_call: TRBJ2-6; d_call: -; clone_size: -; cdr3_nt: TGTGCCAGCAGCCCCCGGGGTCTCTCTGGGGCCAACGTCCTGACTTTC; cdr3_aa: CASSPRGLSGANVLTF
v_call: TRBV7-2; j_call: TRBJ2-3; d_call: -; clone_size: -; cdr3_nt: TGTGCCAGCAGCTTAGGCGGGACCACAGATACGCAGTATTTT; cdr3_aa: CASSLGGTTDTQYF
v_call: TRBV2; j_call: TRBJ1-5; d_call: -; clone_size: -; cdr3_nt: TGTGCCAGCAGTGAAGATAGGGCCGGGGTTCAGCCCCAGCATTTT; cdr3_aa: CASSEDRAGVQPQHF
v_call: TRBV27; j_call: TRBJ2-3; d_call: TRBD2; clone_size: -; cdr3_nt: TGTGCCAGCAGTTCGTCACATTTAGCGGGAGTTTCAGCCATCACAGATACGCAGTATTTT; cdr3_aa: CASSSSHLAGVSAITDTQYF
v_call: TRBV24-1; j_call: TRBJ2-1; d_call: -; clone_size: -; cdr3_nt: TGTGCCACCAGCAGGCAGGGTTTCTACAATGAGCAGTTCTTC; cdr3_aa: CATSRQGFYNEQFF
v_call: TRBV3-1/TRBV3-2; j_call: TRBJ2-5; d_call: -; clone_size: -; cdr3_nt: TGTGCCAGCAGCCAACTGGCCGGGGGTAGGGAAGAGACCCAGTACTTC; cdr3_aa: CASSQLAGGREETQYF
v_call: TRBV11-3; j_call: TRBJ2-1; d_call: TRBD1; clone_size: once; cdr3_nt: TGTGCCAGCAGCTTACAACGTACTAGGACAGGTTACAATGAGCAGTTCTTC; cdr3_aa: CASSLQRTRTGYNEQFF
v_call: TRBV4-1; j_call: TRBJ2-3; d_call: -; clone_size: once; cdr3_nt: TGCGCCAGCAGCCAAGGTTTCCACACAGATACGCAGTATTTT; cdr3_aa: CASSQGFHTDTQYF
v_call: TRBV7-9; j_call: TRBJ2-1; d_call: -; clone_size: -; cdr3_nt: TGTGCCAGCAAAAAAGTAAACGGGAACTACAATGAGCAGTTCTTC; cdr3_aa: CASKKVNGNYNEQFF
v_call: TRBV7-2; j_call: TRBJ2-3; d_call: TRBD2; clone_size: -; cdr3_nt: TGTGCCAGCAGCTTGGTACCAGCGGGGGCCCCAGATACGCAGTATTTT; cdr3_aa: CASSLVPAGAPDTQYF
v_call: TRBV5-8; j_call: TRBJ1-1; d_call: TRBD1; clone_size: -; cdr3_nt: TGTGCCAGCAGCTTGAAAAGCTGGGACAGGTCGGCTTTCTTT; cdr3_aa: CASSLKSWDRSAFF
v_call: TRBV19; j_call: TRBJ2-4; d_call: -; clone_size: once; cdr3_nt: TGTGCCAGTAGTATTTTAGGGGTCGGTGGCAAAAACATTCAGTACTTC; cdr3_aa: CASSILGVGGKNIQYF
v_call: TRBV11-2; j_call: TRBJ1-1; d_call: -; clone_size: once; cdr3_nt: TGTGCCAGCAGCCCGGCAGCCAGGGGGAACACTGAAGCTTTCTTT; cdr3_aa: CASSPAARGNTEAFF
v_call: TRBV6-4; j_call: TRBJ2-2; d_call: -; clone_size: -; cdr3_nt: TGTGCCAGCAGTGACCCGAATGGGACTTCCACCGGGGAGCTGTTTTTT; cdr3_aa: CASSDPNGTSTGELFF
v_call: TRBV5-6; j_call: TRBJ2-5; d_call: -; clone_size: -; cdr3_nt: TGTGCCAGCAGCTTGGTTCTAACTCAAGAGACCCAGTACTTC; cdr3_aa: CASSLVLTQETQYF
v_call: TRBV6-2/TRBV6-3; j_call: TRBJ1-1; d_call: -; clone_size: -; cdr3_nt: TGTGCCAGCAGTTACTCTTCGCGGGGGATCACGAACACTGAAGCTTTCTTT; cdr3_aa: CASSYSSRGITNTEAFF
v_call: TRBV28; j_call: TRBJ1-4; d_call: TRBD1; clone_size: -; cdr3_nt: TGTGCCAGCGGGAACCCGGGACAGGGTTCAACTAATGAAAAACTGTTTTTT; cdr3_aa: CASGNPGQGSTNEKLFF
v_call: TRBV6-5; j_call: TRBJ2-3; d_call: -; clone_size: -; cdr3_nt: TGTGCCAGCAGGACGCGGGGATCTAGCACAGATACGCAGTATTTT; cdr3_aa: CASRTRGSSTDTQYF
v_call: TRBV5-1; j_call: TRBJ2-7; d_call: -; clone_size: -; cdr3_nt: TGCGCCAGCAACAGGGAAGGGCAGGGATCCTACGAGCAGTACTTC; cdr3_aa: CASNREGQGSYEQYF
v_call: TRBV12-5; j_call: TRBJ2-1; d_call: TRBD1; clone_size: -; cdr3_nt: TGTGCTAGTGGTTCCGCGACAGGGTTCTCTTACAATGAGCAGTTCTTC; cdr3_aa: CASGSATGFSYNEQFF
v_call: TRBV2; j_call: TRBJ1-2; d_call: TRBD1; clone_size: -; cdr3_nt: TGTGCCAGCAGTGTCGGGCAGGGGGCCGGCTACACCTTC; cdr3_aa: CASSVGQGAGYTF
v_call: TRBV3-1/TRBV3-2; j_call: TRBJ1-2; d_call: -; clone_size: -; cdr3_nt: TGTGCCAGCAGGCTAAAGATGTCGGGGGTGGTCAGTAACCACTATGGCTACACCTTC; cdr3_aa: CASRLKMSGVVSNHYGYTF
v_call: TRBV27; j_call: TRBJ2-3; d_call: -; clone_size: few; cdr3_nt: TGTGCCAGCAGTTTATATAGCGGCCAGGGCACAGATACGCAGTATTTT; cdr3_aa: CASSLYSGQGTDTQYF
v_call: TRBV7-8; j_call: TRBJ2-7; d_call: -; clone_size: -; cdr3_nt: TGTGCCAGCAGCGCCGACTCGAGGAGGCAGTACTTC; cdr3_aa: CASSADSRRQYF
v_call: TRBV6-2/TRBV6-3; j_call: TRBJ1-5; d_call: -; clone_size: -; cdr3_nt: TGTGCCAGCAGTTACTCAGGGCGGGGAGTTTATAGCAATCAGCCCCAGCATTTT; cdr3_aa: CASSYSGRGVYSNQPQHF